The rows below give T cell receptor beta chains drawn from one sample of a study of cytomegalovirus exposure and HLA in healthy donors. Generated by immunoSEQ multiplex PCR, the TCRdb table keeps only in-frame clones and is missing some. Of 150,000 to 200,000 clones detected, about 85% appear once; the ten largest clones hold about 2%. The sample consisted of PBMCs. These receptors were collected from a man aged 18 to 29 in good health and CMV-seropositive. CDR3s include the opening cysteine and the closing phenylalanine or tryptophan. Fields, in order: D gene, V gene, J gene, clone size, CDR3 DNA, CDR3 protein. The D gene is left open where the match is weak. Expanded clones are given a class, and other clones once, few, many or no size at all.

>.|TRBV12-5|TRBJ2-3|.
TGTGCTAGTGGTCTGGACTTGAGCACAGATACGCAGTATTTT
CASGLDLSTDTQYF
>.|TRBV19|TRBJ1-1|.
TGTGCCAGTAGTCCCCTCGGAGGGGGGGCGGTGACTTTCTTT
CASSPLGGGAVTFF
>TRBD1|TRBV7-2|TRBJ2-7|.
TGTGCCAGCAGCTCGACAGGGCACAGCTCCTACGAGCAGTACTTC
CASSSTGHSSYEQYF
>.|TRBV6-5|TRBJ1-5|once
TGTGCCAGCAGTTACTCGTCGGGACAGCCCCAGCATTTT
CASSYSSGQPQHF
>TRBD2|TRBV2|TRBJ2-3|.
TGTGCCAGCAGGGTAGCGGGGGGGCCAGATACGCAGTATTTT
CASRVAGGPDTQYF
>TRBD1|TRBV5-4|TRBJ2-7|.
TGTGCCAGCAGCTTCCAGGGGGTAAACTACGAGCAGTACTTC
CASSFQGVNYEQYF
>TRBD1|TRBV14|TRBJ2-5|once
TGTGCCAGCAGCCAAGCTCGTAAATTGGGACAGGGTAGAGAGACCCAGTACTTC
CASSQARKLGQGRETQYF
>TRBD2|TRBV2|TRBJ2-1|.
TGTGCCAGCAACAGCGGGGGGGGCTACAATGAGCAGTTCTTC
CASNSGGGYNEQFF
>TRBD1|TRBV9|TRBJ1-2|.
TGTGCCAGCAGCGTGACGGGACAGAGCTATGGCTACACCTTC
CASSVTGQSYGYTF
>TRBD1|TRBV19|TRBJ1-6|.
TGTGCCAGTAGGCCAGGACAGGTCGACAATTCACCCCTCCACTTT
CASRPGQVDNSPLHF
>.|TRBV9|TRBJ1-2|.
TGTGCCAGCGGGGCTCCGACTAACTATGGCTACACCTTC
CASGAPTNYGYTF
>.|TRBV13|TRBJ1-1|.
TGTGCCAGCAGCTTAGGCCGGGGGGATGAAGCTTTCTTT
CASSLGRGDEAFF
>TRBD2|TRBV7-2|TRBJ2-3|.
TGTGCCAGCAGGATAACTAGCGGGGGGGATTTAGGGCAGTATTTT
CASRITSGGDLGQYF
>.|TRBV18|TRBJ2-6|.
TGTGCCAGCTTTCGCGACTCTGGGGCCAACGGCCTGACTTTC
CASFRDSGANGLTF
>TRBD1|TRBV11-2|TRBJ2-7|.
TGTGCCAGCAGCGTCCACCGGGACAGGGGGTTGTACGAGCAGTACTTC
CASSVHRDRGLYEQYF
>.|TRBV19|TRBJ1-2|.
TGTGCCAGTAGCCCCTTGGGAGGTGACTATGGCTACACCTTC
CASSPLGGDYGYTF
>.|TRBV10-3|TRBJ2-6|once
TGTGCCATCTCCGGGACAATGGGCTCTGGGGCCAACGTCCTGACTTTC
CAISGTMGSGANVLTF
>.|TRBV11-2|TRBJ2-7|few
TGTGCCAGCAGCTTCGGAGGGTCCCCCTACGAGCAGTACTTC
CASSFGGSPYEQYF
>.|TRBV29-1|TRBJ2-3|.
TGCAGCGTTTGGACACTTCGAAGCACAGATACGCAGTATTTT
CSVWTLRSTDTQYF
>.|TRBV2|TRBJ2-2|.
TGTGCCAGCAGTGAAACGGTCACCGGGGAGCTGTTTTTT
CASSETVTGELFF
>.|TRBV2|TRBJ2-7|.
TGTGCCAGCAGGCCTATCTACGAGCAGTACTTC
CASRPIYEQYF
>TRBD1|TRBV19|TRBJ1-6|.
TGTGCCAGCAAGGACAGGGAAAATTCACCCCTCCACTTT
CASKDRENSPLHF
>TRBD1|TRBV5-6|TRBJ1-5|once
TGTGCCAGCAGCCTGACAGGGGTCGGACCCCAGCATTTT
CASSLTGVGPQHF
>.|TRBV11-3|TRBJ2-6|.
TGTGCCAGCAGCCATAACGTAGACAGGAACTACCTCTCTGGGGCCAACGTCCTGACTTTC
CASSHNVDRNYLSGANVLTF
>.|TRBV7-6|TRBJ2-6|.
TGTGCCAGCAGCCCTACGTGGTCTGGGGCCAACGTCCTGACTTTC
CASSPTWSGANVLTF
>.|TRBV5-4|TRBJ1-1|.
TGTGCCAGCAGCTTGTGGAGGCCCACACAATTCCACCCTGAAGCTTTCTTT
CASSLWRPTQFHPEAFF
>TRBD1|TRBV7-9|TRBJ1-1|.
TGTGCCAGCAGCCTGACAGGGGGCACTGAAGCTTTCTTT
CASSLTGGTEAFF
>.|TRBV7-3|TRBJ2-1|.
TGTGCCAGCAGCTTACCGGACAATGAGCAGTTCTTC
CASSLPDNEQFF
>TRBD2|TRBV19|TRBJ2-3|.
TGTGCCAGTAGTATCGGGACTATCTCCTCCACAGATACGCAGTATTTT
CASSIGTISSTDTQYF
>.|TRBV4-3|TRBJ2-3|.
TGCGCCAGCAGCCAAGATTGGGACAACACAGATACGCAGTATTTT
CASSQDWDNTDTQYF
>.|TRBV13|TRBJ2-3|.
TGTGCCAGCAGCAGCAATGACGGGGGTGCCACAGATACGCAGTATTTT
CASSSNDGGATDTQYF
>.|TRBV5-6|TRBJ2-1|few
TGTGCCAGCAGCTTGTCAGGGGCCTACAATGAGCAGTTCTTC
CASSLSGAYNEQFF
>TRBD1|TRBV6-4|TRBJ1-2|few
TGTGCCAGCAGTGCCTCCGCCTCACGTCAGGGGGCGGATGGCTACACCTTC
CASSASASRQGADGYTF
>.|TRBV19|TRBJ2-7|.
TGTGCCAGTAGTAGCGGGCCTCGGGGCGAGCAGTACTTC
CASSSGPRGEQYF
>.|TRBV30|TRBJ1-3|.
TGTGCCTGGAGTGTACACTCTGGAAACACCATATATTTT
CAWSVHSGNTIYF
>.|TRBV7-2|TRBJ1-2|.
TGTGCCAGCAGTCCGGGACAAAACTATGGCTACACCTTC
CASSPGQNYGYTF
>.|TRBV19|TRBJ1-1|.
TGTGCCAGTAGTATGATTACAGGACAACTGAACACTGAAGCTTTCTTT
CASSMITGQLNTEAFF
>TRBD1|TRBV6-5|TRBJ1-6|.
TGTGCCAGCAGGACAGGGGGCTTCGGTTACTCACCCCTCCACTTT
CASRTGGFGYSPLHF
>.|TRBV10-3|TRBJ1-1|.
TGTGCCATCACGGGGGGGGTGAACACTGAAGCTTTCTTT
CAITGGVNTEAFF
>TRBD1|TRBV27|TRBJ2-1|.
TGTGCCAGCAGTTCGGGACAGGGGAGCTACAATGAGCAGTTCTTC
CASSSGQGSYNEQFF
>.|TRBV5-5|TRBJ1-6|.
TGTGCCAGCAGCTTGTCCAGCGCTAATTCACCCCTCCACTTT
CASSLSSANSPLHF
>.|TRBV5-1|TRBJ1-1|.
TGCGCCAGCAGCTTGATGGGCCCGGTGAACACTGAAGCTTTCTTT
CASSLMGPVNTEAFF